These 6 T cell receptor beta chains were all obtained from the same sample, sequenced in a study of blood T cell repertoires in COVID-19. Using immunoSEQ multiplex PCR, the repertoire was profiled, and TCRdb retains in-frame clones only, with some absent. The profile shows 65,000 to 70,000 clones, around 86% of them singletons. Input material: peripheral blood. Receptor source: a middle-aged man with COVID-19, enrolled during active disease.

The J gene is TRBJ2-5, the V gene TRBV19; 7 bases match TRBD1. In germline, CDR1 is LNHDA, CDR2 SQIVND (reference sequence). V lost 7 bases and J lost 5; bases outside the gene matches: 10. The CDR3 is made up of 14 amino acids. The CDR3 DNA follows: TGTGCCAGTAACCAGAACAGGGGTATCGAGACCCAGTACTTC. This gives the protein CASNQNRGIETQYF.

This clone was seen once. V and J are TRBV30 and TRBJ1-1, with 7 bases matching TRBD1. The germline CDR1 and CDR2 sequences are GTSNPN and SVGIG (reference sequence). The CDR3 is 13 amino acids. With V trimmed by 3 bases and J by 2 bases, 3 bases remained unmatched. The DNA of the CDR3 is TGTGCCTGGAGCGGGGACAGAAACACTGAAGCTTTCTTT. Its protein product is CAWSGDRNTEAFF.

V usage is TRBV19 and J usage is TRBJ2-7, with TRBD1 identical over 11 bases. The V gene's germline CDR1 is LNHDA and CDR2 SQIVND (reference sequence). V shed 4 bases and J 7 bases; nucleotides not matched to a gene: 9. This CDR3 region has 15 residues. In nucleotides, the CDR3 is TGTGCCAGTAGTACCCAAGGACAGGGGGCTCGAGAGCAGTACTTC. Translation gives CASSTQGQGAREQYF.

This clone has just a few counts. This chain uses TRBV28 with TRBJ1-5; the match to TRBD1 covers 7 bases. CDR1 is MDHEN, CDR2 SYDVKM, per germline. This CDR3 is 14 amino acids long. V dropped 5 bases and J dropped 7; count of bases not matched to a gene: 8. The CDR3 protein is CASSNPPQGQPQHF. The DNA of the CDR3 is TGTGCCAGCAGTAACCCCCCACAGGGGCAGCCCCAGCATTTT.

The chain is built from TRBV27 and TRBJ1-1; D not certain. The V end was cut by 7 bases, the J end by 1 base, with 16 bases between. Germline V gene sequence: CDR1 MNHEY, CDR2 SMNVEV (reference sequence). The CDR3 runs to 15 residues. DNA of the CDR3: TGTGCCAGCAAAAGGGAGTCGAGGCAGAACACTGAAGCTTTCTTT. Translation: CASKRESRQNTEAFF.

The chain has TRBV27 and TRBJ2-7, with D possibly TRBD1 on 6 matching bases. The ends were cut back, 4 bases at V and 1 base at J, with 8 bases in the middle. Per the germline V gene, CDR1 is MNHEY and CDR2 is SMNVEV (reference sequence). The CDR3 is made up of 13 amino acids. The CDR3, as DNA: TGTGCCAGCAGTTACAGGGAGTCCTACGAGCAGTACTTC. Its translation is CASSYRESYEQYF.